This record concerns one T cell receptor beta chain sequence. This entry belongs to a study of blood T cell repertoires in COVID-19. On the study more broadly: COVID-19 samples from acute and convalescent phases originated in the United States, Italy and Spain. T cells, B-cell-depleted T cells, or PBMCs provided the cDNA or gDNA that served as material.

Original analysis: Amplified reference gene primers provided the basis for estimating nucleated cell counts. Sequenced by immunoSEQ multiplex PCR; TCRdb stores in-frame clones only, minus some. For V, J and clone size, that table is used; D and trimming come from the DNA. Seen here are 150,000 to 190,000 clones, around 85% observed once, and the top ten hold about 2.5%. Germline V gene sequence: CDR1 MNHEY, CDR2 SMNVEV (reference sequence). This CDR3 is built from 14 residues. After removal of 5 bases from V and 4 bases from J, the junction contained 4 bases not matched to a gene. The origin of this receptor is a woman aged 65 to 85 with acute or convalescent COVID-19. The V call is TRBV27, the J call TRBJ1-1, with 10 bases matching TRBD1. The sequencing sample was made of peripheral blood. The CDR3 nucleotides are TGTGCCAGCAGTACCTGGACAGGGGGCACTGAAGCTTTCTTT. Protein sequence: CASSTWTGGTEAFF.